This paragraph reports one T cell receptor beta chain. The antigen is not known. The sample comes from a study of cytomegalovirus exposure and HLA in healthy donors. Findings of the study overall: Most TCR sequences were uncommon, yet certain public TCRs appeared in many donors.

TCRdb keeps only in-frame clones here, not all; method: immunoSEQ multiplex PCR. The sample contains under 400,000 clones, roughly 90% of which appear only once. The V segment lost 5 bases and the J segment 4 bases; nucleotides outside the gene matches: 4. The germline V gene has CDR1 SNHLY and CDR2 FYNNEI. The CDR3 is 15 residues long. The rearrangement links TRBV2 to TRBJ2-1; 11 bases agree with TRBD2. Input material: PBMCs. The TCR originated in a man between 25 and 39 years old in good health and CMV-seronegative. In DNA form, the CDR3 reads TGTGCCAGCAGTAAACTAGCGGGGGCTTACAATGAGCAGTTCTTC. It specifies CASSKLAGAYNEQFF.